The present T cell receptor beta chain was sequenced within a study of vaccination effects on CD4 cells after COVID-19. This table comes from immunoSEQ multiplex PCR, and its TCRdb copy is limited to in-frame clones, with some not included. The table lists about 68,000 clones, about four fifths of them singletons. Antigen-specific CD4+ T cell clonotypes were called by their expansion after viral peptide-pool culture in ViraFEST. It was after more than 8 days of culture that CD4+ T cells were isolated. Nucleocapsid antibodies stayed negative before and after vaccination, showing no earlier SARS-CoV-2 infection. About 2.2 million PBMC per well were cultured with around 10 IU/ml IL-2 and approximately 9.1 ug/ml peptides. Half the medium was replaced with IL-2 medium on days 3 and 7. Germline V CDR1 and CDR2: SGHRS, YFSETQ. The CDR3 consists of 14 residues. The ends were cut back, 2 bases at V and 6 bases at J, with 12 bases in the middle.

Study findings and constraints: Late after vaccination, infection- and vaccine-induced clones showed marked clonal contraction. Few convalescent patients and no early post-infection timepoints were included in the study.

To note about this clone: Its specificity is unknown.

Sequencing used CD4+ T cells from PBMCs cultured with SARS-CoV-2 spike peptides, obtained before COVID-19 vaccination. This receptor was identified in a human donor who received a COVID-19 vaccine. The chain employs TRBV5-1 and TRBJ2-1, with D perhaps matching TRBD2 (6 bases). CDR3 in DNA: TGCGCCAGCAGCTTTGGGGGGATCCTCAATGAGCAGTTCTTC. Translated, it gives CASSFGGILNEQFF.